The rows below give T cell receptor beta chains drawn from one sample of a study of blood T cell repertoires in COVID-19. Generated by immunoSEQ multiplex PCR, the TCRdb table keeps only in-frame clones and is missing some. The sample consists of about 26,000 clones, about 92% of them appearing once. The source material was peripheral blood. Receptors were obtained from a human donor in a cohort sampled during active COVID-19. The CDR3 runs from the conserved cysteine through the conserved F or W. Fields, in order: D gene, clone size, J gene, V gene, CDR3 DNA, CDR3 protein. D genes are given only for firm matches. Where a row states a size, it is once, few, many or the class of an expanded clone; other rows omit it.

>-|-|TRBJ2-1|TRBV10-3
TGTGCCATCAGGGAGTCCGCCGGGACAACTTATACCAATGAGCAGTTCTTC
CAIRESAGTTYTNEQFF
>-|once|TRBJ1-2|TRBV6-1
TGTGCCAGCAGTGACAGGGCCGACCACTATGGCTACACCTTC
CASSDRADHYGYTF
>-|-|TRBJ1-1|TRBV29-1
TGCAGCGCGTTTGAGGGCACGGTCCCTGAAGCTTTCTTT
CSAFEGTVPEAFF
>TRBD2|-|TRBJ2-3|TRBV24-1
TGTGCCACCAGTGACCCAGGACTAGCGGCAGATACGCAGTATTTT
CATSDPGLAADTQYF
>-|-|TRBJ2-7|TRBV19
TGTGCCAGCCGTCCTAGGAATTCCTACGAGCAGTACTTC
CASRPRNSYEQYF
>-|-|TRBJ2-2|TRBV28
TGTGCCAGCAGTTCGGGGTACACCGGGGAGCTGTTTTTT
CASSSGYTGELFF
>-|-|TRBJ2-2|TRBV9
TGTGCCAGCAGCGCCGGGACACTAAACACCGGGGAGCTGTTTTTT
CASSAGTLNTGELFF
>TRBD2|-|TRBJ2-5|TRBV7-9
TGTGCCAGCAGTAGCGGGGGAGAGACCCAGTACTTC
CASSSGGETQYF
>-|once|TRBJ1-1|TRBV2
TGTGCCAGCAGTCCAGTTACAACGAACACTGAAGCTTTCTTT
CASSPVTTNTEAFF
>-|-|TRBJ2-5|TRBV28
TGTGCCAGCACCGGCGGACATCAAGAGACCCAGTACTTC
CASTGGHQETQYF
>-|-|TRBJ2-4|TRBV15
-
CATSSFGPGQLTYF
>TRBD1|-|TRBJ1-5|TRBV4-1
TGCGCCAGCAGACTAGATGACAGGGTAGAGCAGCCCCAGCATTTT
CASRLDDRVEQPQHF
>-|-|TRBJ1-2|TRBV5-4
TGTGCCAGCAGCCTCCAGGGTCCTAACTATGGCTACACCTTC
CASSLQGPNYGYTF
>-|-|TRBJ2-2|TRBV5-1
TGCGCCAGCAGCTTGAACGGCGCGGGCACCGGGGAGCTGTTTTTT
CASSLNGAGTGELFF
>TRBD1|-|TRBJ1-3|TRBV4-1
TGCGCCAGCAGCCAAGATCCAGGGACAGGGGCGGGCGGAAACACCATATATTTT
CASSQDPGTGAGGNTIYF
>TRBD1|once|TRBJ2-1|TRBV10-3
TGTGCCATCGGGACAGGGGCGACTTTATCCTACAATGAGCAGTTCTTC
CAIGTGATLSYNEQFF
>-|-|TRBJ1-6|TRBV7-3
TGTGCCAGCAGCTTAAGCGGTCCGGGGAATTCACCCCTCCACTTT
CASSLSGPGNSPLHF
>-|-|TRBJ2-5|TRBV6-4
TGTGCCAGCAGTGACTCGAGCCGGGGAGGAGGCCAAGAGACCCAGTACTTC
CASSDSSRGGGQETQYF
>-|-|TRBJ1-1|TRBV18
TGTGCCAGCTCACCATTTAATTCGGGGAGCACTGAAGCTTTCTTT
CASSPFNSGSTEAFF
>TRBD1|-|TRBJ1-4|TRBV7-9
TGTGCCAGCAGTCGCGGACAGGGAAATGAAAAACTGTTTTTT
CASSRGQGNEKLFF
>-|-|TRBJ2-5|TRBV29-1
TGCAGCGCGGGGGCCGGGACACTGGGGGAGACCCAGTACTTC
CSAGAGTLGETQYF
>TRBD1|-|TRBJ1-1|TRBV3-1/TRBV3-2
TGTGCCAGCAGCCAGGATTGGACAGGGAACACTGAAGCTTTCTTT
CASSQDWTGNTEAFF
>TRBD2|-|TRBJ2-2|TRBV7-2
TGTGCCAGCAGCATGATATCGGGACTACTGACCGGGGAGCTGTTTTTT
CASSMISGLLTGELFF
>-|-|TRBJ1-6|TRBV20-1
TGCAGTGCTGGCCTTAATTCACCCCTCCACTTT
CSAGLNSPLHF
>-|-|TRBJ2-7|TRBV11-2
TGTGCCAGCAGCTGGGTAGCGTACGAGCAGTACTTC
CASSWVAYEQYF
>TRBD1|-|TRBJ2-1|TRBV19
TGTGCCAGTAGTATTCGGGACAGTTGGCATGAGCAGTTCTTC
CASSIRDSWHEQFF
>TRBD2|-|TRBJ2-3|TRBV7-2
TGTGCCAGCAGCTTTAGTAGGGGAGGGGCGGATACGCAGTATTTT
CASSFSRGGADTQYF
>-|-|TRBJ2-2|TRBV11-2
TGTGCCAGCACCTACACCGGGGAGCTGTTTTTT
CASTYTGELFF
>-|-|TRBJ2-2|TRBV5-1
TGCGCCAGCAGCTTGGAACAGGGACCAACCGGGGAGCTGTTTTTT
CASSLEQGPTGELFF
>TRBD2|-|TRBJ2-7|TRBV6-5
TGTGCCAGCATGCTCGGACTAGCCTACGAGCAGTACTTC
CASMLGLAYEQYF
>TRBD2|-|TRBJ2-7|TRBV5-1
TGCGCCAGCAGCTCCTTTAGCGGGGGGGCCTACGAGCAGTACTTC
CASSSFSGGAYEQYF
>TRBD1|once|TRBJ1-2|TRBV5-4
TGTGCCAGCAGCCTCCCGGGACAGGGGGCGCGCAGCTATGGCTACACCTTC
CASSLPGQGARSYGYTF
>-|-|TRBJ2-4|TRBV6-5
TGTGCCAGCAGTTACTCCAGGGAAGCCAAAAACATTCAGTACTTC
CASSYSREAKNIQYF
>-|-|TRBJ2-4|TRBV7-9
TGTGCCAGCAGCTTACAGGGGGGCAGTTCCAAAAACATTCAGTACTTC
CASSLQGGSSKNIQYF
>TRBD2|-|TRBJ2-3|TRBV7-2
TGTGCCAGCGGAAAAGCGGGGGGGAGAGATACGCAGTATTTT
CASGKAGGRDTQYF
>TRBD1|once|TRBJ1-2|TRBV9
TGTGCCAGCAGCCTGACAGGGGATCGGGGCTACACCTTC
CASSLTGDRGYTF
>-|-|TRBJ1-5|TRBV18
TGTGCCAGCTCACGTAACAGGGCTTCCCCAAGTCAGCCCCAGCATTTT
CASSRNRASPSQPQHF
>-|-|TRBJ1-4|TRBV20-1
TGCAGTGCCGGGGTTGAAAAACTGTTTTTT
CSAGVEKLFF
>-|-|TRBJ1-2|TRBV5-6
TGTGCCAGCAGCTTGAGAGGGCGAGGGGGCTACACCTTC
CASSLRGRGGYTF
>TRBD2|once|TRBJ2-7|TRBV19
TGTGCCAGTAGTATTCTAGCGGGGGCCTACGAGCAGTACTTC
CASSILAGAYEQYF
>-|-|TRBJ1-1|TRBV3-1/TRBV3-2
TGTGCCAGCAGCCTACAAATGGGAGACACTGAAGCTTTCTTT
CASSLQMGDTEAFF
>TRBD1|-|TRBJ2-3|TRBV29-1
TGCAGCGTTGTAGGGGGACAGGGCACAGATACGCAGTATTTT
CSVVGGQGTDTQYF
>-|-|TRBJ2-1|TRBV12-3/TRBV12-4
TGTGCCAGCAGAAGGGGGGGTCGGAATGAGCAGTTCTTC
CASRRGGRNEQFF
>-|-|TRBJ2-7|TRBV28
TGTGCCAGCAGTTTGCAGGCGGGAAACGAGCAGTACTTC
CASSLQAGNEQYF
>-|-|TRBJ2-3|TRBV5-5
TGTGCCAGCAGCGCTGGGACATTCACAGATACGCAGTATTTT
CASSAGTFTDTQYF
>-|-|TRBJ2-5|TRBV7-2
TGTGCCAGCAGCTTAGCTAGCGCCAACAAAGAGACCCAGTACTTC
CASSLASANKETQYF
>TRBD1|-|TRBJ1-2|TRBV7-3
TGTGCCAGCAGCATGGGGACAGAGGCTAACTATGGCTACACCTTC
CASSMGTEANYGYTF
>TRBD2|once|TRBJ2-1|TRBV5-1
TGCGCCAGCAGCTCTAGACTAGCGGGGGGTTCTTACAATGAGCAGTTCTTC
CASSSRLAGGSYNEQFF
>-|-|TRBJ2-2|TRBV10-1
TGCGCCAGCAGTGAGTTAGCGGAAAACACCGGGGAGCTGTTTTTT
CASSELAENTGELFF
>-|-|TRBJ1-6|TRBV3-1/TRBV3-2
TGTGCCAGCAGCCAAGAAAGGTCGGGGTTTTCACCCCTCCACTTT
CASSQERSGFSPLHF
>-|-|TRBJ2-5|TRBV5-8
TGTGCCAGCAGCGTCGGGGAATTCCAAGAGACCCAGTACTTC
CASSVGEFQETQYF
>-|-|TRBJ1-4|TRBV4-1
TGCGCCAGCAGCCAGTTGTTCGTCGAAAAACTGTTTTTT
CASSQLFVEKLFF
>TRBD1|medium-sized|TRBJ1-3|TRBV5-1
TGCGCCAGCAGCGTCACAGGGGGGAGCTCTGGAAACACCATATATTTT
CASSVTGGSSGNTIYF